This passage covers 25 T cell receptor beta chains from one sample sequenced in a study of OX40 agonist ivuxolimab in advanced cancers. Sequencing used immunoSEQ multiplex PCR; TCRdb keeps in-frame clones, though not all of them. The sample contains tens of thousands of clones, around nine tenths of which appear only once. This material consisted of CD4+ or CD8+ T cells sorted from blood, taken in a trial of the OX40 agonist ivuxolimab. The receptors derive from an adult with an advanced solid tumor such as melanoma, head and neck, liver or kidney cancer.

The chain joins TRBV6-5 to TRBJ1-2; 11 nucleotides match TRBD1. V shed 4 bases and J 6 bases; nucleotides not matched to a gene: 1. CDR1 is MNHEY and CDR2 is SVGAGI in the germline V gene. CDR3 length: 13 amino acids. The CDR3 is CASSWDRGDGYTF. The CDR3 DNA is TGTGCCAGCAGTTGGGACAGGGGGGATGGCTACACCTTC.

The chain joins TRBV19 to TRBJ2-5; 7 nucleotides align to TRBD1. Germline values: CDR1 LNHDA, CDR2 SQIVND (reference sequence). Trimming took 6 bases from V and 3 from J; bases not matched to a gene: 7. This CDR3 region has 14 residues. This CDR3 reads CASRRPGQKETQYF. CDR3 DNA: TGTGCCAGTAGACGACCGGGACAGAAAGAGACCCAGTACTTC.

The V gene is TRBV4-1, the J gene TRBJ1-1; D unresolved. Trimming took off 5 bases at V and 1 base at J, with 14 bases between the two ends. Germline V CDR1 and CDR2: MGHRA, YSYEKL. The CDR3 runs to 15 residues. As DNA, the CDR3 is TGCGCCAGCAGCTTCCGCCCCGTCGAGAACACTGAAGCTTTCTTT. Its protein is CASSFRPVENTEAFF.

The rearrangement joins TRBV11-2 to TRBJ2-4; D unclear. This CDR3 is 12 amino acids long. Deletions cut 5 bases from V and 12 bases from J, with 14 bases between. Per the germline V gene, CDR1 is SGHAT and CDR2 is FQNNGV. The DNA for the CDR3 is TGTGCCAGCAGCCCCTCAAGGGATGCTCAGTACTTC. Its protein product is CASSPSRDAQYF. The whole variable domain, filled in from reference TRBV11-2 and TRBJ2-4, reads EAGVAQSPRYKIIEKRQSVAFWCNPISGHATLYWYQQILGQGPKLLIQFQNNGVVDDSQLPKDRFSAERLKGVDSTLKIQPAKLEDSAVYLCASSPSRDAQYFGAGTRLSVL.

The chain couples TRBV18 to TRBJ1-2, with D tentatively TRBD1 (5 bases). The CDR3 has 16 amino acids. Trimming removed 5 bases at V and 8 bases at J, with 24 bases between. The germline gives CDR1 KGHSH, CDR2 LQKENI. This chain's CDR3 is CASSADQRGRLGGYTF. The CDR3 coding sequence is TGTGCCAGCTCAGCCGATCAGAGGGGACGTCTTGGGGGCTACACCTTC.

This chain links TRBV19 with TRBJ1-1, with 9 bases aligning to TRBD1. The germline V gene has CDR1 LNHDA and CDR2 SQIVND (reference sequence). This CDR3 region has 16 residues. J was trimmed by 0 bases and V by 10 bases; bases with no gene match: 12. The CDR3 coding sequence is TGTGCCACGCGACCGGGACAGGGCCTCATGAACACTGAAGCTTTCTTT. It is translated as CATRPGQGLMNTEAFF.

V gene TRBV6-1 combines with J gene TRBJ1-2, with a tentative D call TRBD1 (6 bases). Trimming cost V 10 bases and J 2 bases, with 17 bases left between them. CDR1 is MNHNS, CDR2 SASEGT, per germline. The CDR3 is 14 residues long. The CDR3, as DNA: TGTGCCACCTCTTGGACAGATGGCAACTATGGCTACACCTTC. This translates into CATSWTDGNYGYTF.

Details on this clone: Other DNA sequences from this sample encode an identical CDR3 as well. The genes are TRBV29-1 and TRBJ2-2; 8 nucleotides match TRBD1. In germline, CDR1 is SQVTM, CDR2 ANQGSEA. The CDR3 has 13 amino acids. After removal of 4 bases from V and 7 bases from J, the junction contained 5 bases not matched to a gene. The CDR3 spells CSVGTGGGGELFF. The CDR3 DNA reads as TGCAGCGTTGGTACAGGGGGAGGCGGGGAGCTGTTTTTT.

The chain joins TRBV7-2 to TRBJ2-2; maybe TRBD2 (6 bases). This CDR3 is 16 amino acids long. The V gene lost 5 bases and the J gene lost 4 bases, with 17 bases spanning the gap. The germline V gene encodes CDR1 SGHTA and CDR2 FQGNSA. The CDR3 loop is CASSLPGGSPTGELFF. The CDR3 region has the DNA TGTGCCAGCAGCCTCCCCGGGGGATCTCCCACCGGGGAGCTGTTTTTT.

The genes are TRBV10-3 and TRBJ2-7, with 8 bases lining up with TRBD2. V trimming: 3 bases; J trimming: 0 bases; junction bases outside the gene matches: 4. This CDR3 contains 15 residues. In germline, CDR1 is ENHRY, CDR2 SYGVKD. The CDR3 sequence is CAISDGGAASYEQYF. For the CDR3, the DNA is TGTGCCATCAGTGACGGGGGGGCCGCCTCCTACGAGCAGTACTTC.

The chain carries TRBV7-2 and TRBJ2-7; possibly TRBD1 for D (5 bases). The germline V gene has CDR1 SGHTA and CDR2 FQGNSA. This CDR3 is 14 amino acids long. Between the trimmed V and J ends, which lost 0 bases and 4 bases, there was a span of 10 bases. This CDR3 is CASSLAGAQYEQYF. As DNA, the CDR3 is TGTGCCAGCAGCTTAGCAGGGGCGCAGTACGAGCAGTACTTC.

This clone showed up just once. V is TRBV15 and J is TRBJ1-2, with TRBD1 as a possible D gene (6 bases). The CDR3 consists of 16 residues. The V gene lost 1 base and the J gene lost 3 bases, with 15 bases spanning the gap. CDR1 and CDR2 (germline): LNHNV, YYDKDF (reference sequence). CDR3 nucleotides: TGTGCCACCAGCAGAGGATGGCAGGGGTCCGACTATGGCTACACCTTC. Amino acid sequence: CATSRGWQGSDYGYTF.

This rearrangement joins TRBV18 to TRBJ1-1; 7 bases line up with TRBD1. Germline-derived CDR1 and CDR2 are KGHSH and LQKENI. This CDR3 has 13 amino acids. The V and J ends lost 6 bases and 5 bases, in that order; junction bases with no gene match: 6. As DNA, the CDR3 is TGTGCCAGCTCCCTCGACAGGGCAACTGAAGCTTTCTTT. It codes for CASSLDRATEAFF.

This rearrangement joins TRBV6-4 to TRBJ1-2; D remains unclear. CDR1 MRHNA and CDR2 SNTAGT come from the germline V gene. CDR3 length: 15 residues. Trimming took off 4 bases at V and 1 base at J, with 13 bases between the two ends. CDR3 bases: TGTGCCAGCAGTGTCCGACACGAGGATAACTATGGCTACACCTTC. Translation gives CASSVRHEDNYGYTF.

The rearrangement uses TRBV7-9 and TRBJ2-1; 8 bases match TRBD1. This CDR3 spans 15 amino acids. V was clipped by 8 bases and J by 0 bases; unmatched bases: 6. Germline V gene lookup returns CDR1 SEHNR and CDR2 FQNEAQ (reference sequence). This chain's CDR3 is CASFLTGGSYNEQFF. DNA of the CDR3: TGTGCCAGCTTTCTCACAGGGGGCTCCTACAATGAGCAGTTCTTC.

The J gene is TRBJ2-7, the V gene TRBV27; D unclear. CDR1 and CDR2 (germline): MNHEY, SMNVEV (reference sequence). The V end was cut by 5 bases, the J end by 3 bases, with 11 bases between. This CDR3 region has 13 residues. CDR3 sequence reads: CASSRLGGYEQYF. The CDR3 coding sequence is TGTGCCAGCAGTCGGTTAGGCGGCTACGAGCAGTACTTC.

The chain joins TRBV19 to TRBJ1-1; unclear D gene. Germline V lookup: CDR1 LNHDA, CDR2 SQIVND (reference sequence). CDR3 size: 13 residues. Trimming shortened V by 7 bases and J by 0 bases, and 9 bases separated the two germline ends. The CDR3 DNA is TGTGCCAGTAAGGGCCTGATGAACACTGAAGCTTTCTTT. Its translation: CASKGLMNTEAFF.

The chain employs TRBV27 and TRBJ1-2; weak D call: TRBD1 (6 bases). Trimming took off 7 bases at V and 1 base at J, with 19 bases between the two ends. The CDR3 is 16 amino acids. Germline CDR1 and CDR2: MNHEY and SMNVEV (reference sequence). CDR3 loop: CASKATPGHSNYGYTF. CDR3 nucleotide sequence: TGTGCCAGCAAGGCGACCCCGGGACATAGTAACTATGGCTACACCTTC.

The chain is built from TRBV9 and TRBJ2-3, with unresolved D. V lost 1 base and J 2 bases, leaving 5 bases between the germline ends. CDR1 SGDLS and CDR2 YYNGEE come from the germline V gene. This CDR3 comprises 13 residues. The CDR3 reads CASSVLPTDTQYF. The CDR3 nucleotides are TGTGCCAGCAGCGTACTCCCCACAGATACGCAGTATTTT.

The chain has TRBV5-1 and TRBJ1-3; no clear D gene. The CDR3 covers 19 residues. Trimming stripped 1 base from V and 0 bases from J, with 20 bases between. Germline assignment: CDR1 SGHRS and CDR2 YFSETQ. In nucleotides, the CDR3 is TGCGCCAGCAGCTTGCTCGCGGCCGGGAGTGAGTCCTCTGGAAACACCATATATTTT. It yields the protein CASSLLAAGSESSGNTIYF.

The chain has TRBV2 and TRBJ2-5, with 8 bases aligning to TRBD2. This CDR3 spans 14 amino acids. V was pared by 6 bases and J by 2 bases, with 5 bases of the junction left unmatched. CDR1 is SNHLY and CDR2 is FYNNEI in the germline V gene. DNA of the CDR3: TGTGCCAGCAGGGGACTAGTGGCTCAAGAGACCCAGTACTTC. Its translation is CASRGLVAQETQYF. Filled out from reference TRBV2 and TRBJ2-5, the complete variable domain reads EPEVTQTPSHQVTQMGQEVILRCVPISNHLYFYWYRQILGQKVEFLVSFYNNEISEKSEIFDDQFSVERPDGSNFTLKIRSTKLEDSAMYFCASRGLVAQETQYFGPGTRLLVL.

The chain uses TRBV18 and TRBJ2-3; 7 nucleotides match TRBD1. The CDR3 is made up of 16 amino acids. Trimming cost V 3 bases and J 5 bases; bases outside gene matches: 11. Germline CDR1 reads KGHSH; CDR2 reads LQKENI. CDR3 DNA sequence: TGTGCCAGCTCACCGGGGACAGCCAACTCCTTAGATACGCAGTATTTT. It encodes CASSPGTANSLDTQYF.

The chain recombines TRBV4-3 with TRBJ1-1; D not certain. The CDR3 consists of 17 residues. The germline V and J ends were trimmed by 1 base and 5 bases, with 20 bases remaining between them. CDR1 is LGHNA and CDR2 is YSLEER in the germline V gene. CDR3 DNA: TGCGCCAGCAGCCAAGGTCTTCTATACCAGATTGGAACTGAAGCTTTCTTT. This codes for CASSQGLLYQIGTEAFF.

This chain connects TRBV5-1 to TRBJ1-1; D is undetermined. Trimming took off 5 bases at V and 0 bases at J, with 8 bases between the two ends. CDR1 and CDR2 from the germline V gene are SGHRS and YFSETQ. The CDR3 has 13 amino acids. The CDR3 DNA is TGCGCCAGCAGTCAGCTGTTGAACACTGAAGCTTTCTTT. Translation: CASSQLLNTEAFF.

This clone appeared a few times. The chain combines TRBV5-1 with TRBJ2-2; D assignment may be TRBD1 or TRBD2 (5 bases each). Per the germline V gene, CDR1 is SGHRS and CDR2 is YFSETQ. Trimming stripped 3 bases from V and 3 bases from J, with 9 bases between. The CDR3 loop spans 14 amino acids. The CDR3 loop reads CASSWVGDTGELFF. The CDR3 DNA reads TGCGCCAGCAGCTGGGTGGGGGACACCGGGGAGCTGTTTTTT.